Given below is one T cell receptor beta chain in context. These data belong to a study of blood T cell repertoires in COVID-19. In the original processing: From reference gene primer amplification, estimates of nucleated cell counts were derived. The assay was immunoSEQ multiplex PCR, and TCRdb's table has in-frame clones only and misses some. The V and J calls and the clone size are those of that table, but D and trimming were determined from the DNA. In the table there are more than 50,000 clones, 74% of which are singletons. The CDR3 has 16 residues. V was pared by 4 bases and J by 9 bases, with 16 bases of the junction left unmatched. Germline values: CDR1 MNHEY, CDR2 SVGAGI.

This chain links TRBV6-5 with TRBJ1-1, with 8 bases lining up with TRBD1. The sequence came from a woman of 80 years or more with acute or convalescent COVID-19. Specimen: peripheral blood. As DNA, the CDR3 is TGTGCCAGCAGTTCACTACTTCGGACAGGGAGCCTGAAAGCTTTCTTT. Its translation: CASSSLLRTGSLKAFF.